Listed below are T cell receptor beta chains from one sample, sequenced in a study of chemoradiotherapy in HPV16-positive cancers. Sequenced by immunoSEQ multiplex PCR; TCRdb stores in-frame clones only, minus some. The profile shows around 400 clones, 82% of them singletons. The source material was tumor tissue, sampled from a patient who underwent chemoradiotherapy. Receptors originate from a human donor with HPV-associated anogenital cancer. CDR3s leave out the opening cysteine and the closing phenylalanine or tryptophan. The order of the fields is J gene, V gene, CDR3 protein.

TRBJ2-1	TRBV30	AWSVDVSSYNEQF
TRBJ2-4	TRBV2	ASSGGAYRAKNIQY
TRBJ2-5	TRBV7-9	ASSSTSLETQY
TRBJ2-1	TRBV9	ASSDTRRSYNEQF
TRBJ2-5	TRBV11-3	ASSVGLLTVETQY
TRBJ1-5	TRBV6-4	ASGVGGNQPQH
TRBJ1-1	TRBV15	ATSGGLNTEAF
TRBJ2-3	TRBV5-1	ASSSLAGGPDTQY
TRBJ2-1	TRBV6-1	ASSEVAGGPSDEQF
TRBJ1-3	TRBV5-4	ASSFGTTLSGNTIY
TRBJ1-1	TRBV7-2	ASSSAQGVTEAF
TRBJ2-7	TRBV7-8	ASSHNREEQY
TRBJ1-1	TRBV5-1	ASSFMNTEAF
TRBJ2-7	TRBV6-6	ASSYAEGGTGYEQY
TRBJ1-1	TRBV29-1	SSNGREATEAF
TRBJ1-2	TRBV5-1	ASSFDLNYGYT
-	TRBV15	ATSREGGRPLSEQY
TRBJ1-4	TRBV19	ASRQSTNEKLF
TRBJ1-5	TRBV10-3	AISESPGNQPQH
TRBJ1-1	TRBV7-3	ASSLGLGGKAF
TRBJ1-3	TRBV11-3	ASSLEGLSGNTIY
TRBJ1-6	TRBV30	AWPTAVGPDGQILHYNSPLH
TRBJ2-7	TRBV19	ASSPGPNYEQY
TRBJ1-5	TRBV9	ASSPRGGGQPQH
TRBJ1-2	TRBV14	ASSGRAANYGYT
TRBJ2-3	TRBV19	ASSIGTTDTQY
TRBJ1-4	TRBV4-2	ASSQDRPSLFSEKLF
TRBJ1-1	TRBV27	ASSLDQVNTEAF
TRBJ2-1	TRBV19	ASSELEAYNEQF
TRBJ1-2	TRBV10-1	ASSAPGQGRV
TRBJ2-7	TRBV5-5	ASSKGGSMNYEQY
TRBJ2-7	TRBV30	AWSAHGRGRWGYEQY
TRBJ2-3	TRBV6-4	ASSETGGGTDTQY
TRBJ2-1	TRBV19	ASMRQGSYNEQF
TRBJ2-5	TRBV4-2	ASSQDGLGETQY
TRBJ1-4	TRBV4-1	ASSQLTAIDEKLF
TRBJ1-1	TRBV28	ASSLSGGIEAF
TRBJ1-5	TRBV5-6	ASSLRPGQGYQPQH
TRBJ2-1	TRBV18	ASSPSTPQFGSDEQF
TRBJ2-1	TRBV7-9	ASSRKGGYPNYNEQF
TRBJ1-6	TRBV4-1	ASSQKEAKSSYNSPLH
TRBJ2-4	TRBV11-3	ASSLAGQALKNIQY
TRBJ1-2	TRBV7-9	ASSMGQGQSYGYT
TRBJ2-6	TRBV7-2	ASSVPLVGAGANVLT